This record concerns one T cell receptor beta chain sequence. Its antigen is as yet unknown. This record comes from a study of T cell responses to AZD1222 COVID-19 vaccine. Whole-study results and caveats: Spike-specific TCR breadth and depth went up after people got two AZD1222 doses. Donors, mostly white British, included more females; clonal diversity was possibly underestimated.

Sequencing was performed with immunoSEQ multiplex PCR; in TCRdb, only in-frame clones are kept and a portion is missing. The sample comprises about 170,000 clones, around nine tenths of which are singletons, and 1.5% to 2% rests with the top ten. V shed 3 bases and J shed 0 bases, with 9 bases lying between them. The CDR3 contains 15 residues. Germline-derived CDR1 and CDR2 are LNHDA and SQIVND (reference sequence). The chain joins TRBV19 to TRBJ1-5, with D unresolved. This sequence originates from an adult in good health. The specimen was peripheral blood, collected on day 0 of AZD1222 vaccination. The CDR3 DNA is TGTGCCAGTAGTATTACGCAGTATAGCAATCAGCCCCAGCATTTT. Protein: CASSITQYSNQPQHF.